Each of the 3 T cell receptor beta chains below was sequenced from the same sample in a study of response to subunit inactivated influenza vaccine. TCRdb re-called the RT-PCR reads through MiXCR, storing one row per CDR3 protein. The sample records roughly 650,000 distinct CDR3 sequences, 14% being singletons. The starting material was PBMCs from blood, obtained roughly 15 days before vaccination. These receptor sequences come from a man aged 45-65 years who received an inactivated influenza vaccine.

CDR3 nucleotide sequence: TGTGCCAGCAGCAATGGGGCGTGGGACATTCAGTACTTC. Protein: CASSNGAWDIQYF. The chain couples TRBV28 to TRBJ2-4; a weak D match, TRBD1 (5 bases). V gave up 6 bases and J gave up 8 bases, with 14 bases separating them. CDR3 size: 13 residues. CDR1 MDHEN and CDR2 SYDVKM come from the germline V gene.

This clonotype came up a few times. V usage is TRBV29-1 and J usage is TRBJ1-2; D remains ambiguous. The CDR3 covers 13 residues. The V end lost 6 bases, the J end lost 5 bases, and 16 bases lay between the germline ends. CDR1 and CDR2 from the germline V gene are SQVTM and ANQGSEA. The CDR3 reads CSVGSPGLYGYTF. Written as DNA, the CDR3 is TGCAGCGTCGGGTCTCCTGGCCTATATGGCTACACCTTC.

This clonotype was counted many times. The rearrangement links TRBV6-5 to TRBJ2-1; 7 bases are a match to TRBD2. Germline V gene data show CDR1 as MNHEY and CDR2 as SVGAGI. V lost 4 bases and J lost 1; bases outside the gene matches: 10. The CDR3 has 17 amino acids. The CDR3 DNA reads TGTGCCAGCAGTTTTATCCTAGCGGAAGATTCCTACAATGAGCAGTTCTTC. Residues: CASSFILAEDSYNEQFF.